This TCR beta chain was identified in a study of control samples from healthy donors and cancer patients. The CDR3 spans 13 residues. V was cut by 7 bases and J by 2 bases, with 12 bases left in between. The germline V gene encodes CDR1 SEHNR and CDR2 FQNEAQ (reference sequence). Repertoires were generated with immunoSEQ multiplex PCR, while TCRdb's copy carries only in-frame clones and drops some. The sample lists nearly 200,000 clones; about 90% were seen once. Sequencing was carried out using blood. The rearrangement joins TRBV7-9 to TRBJ2-7, with D unclear. The sequence derives from a man aged 25-45 years in good health. The CDR3 here is CASMLGRAYEQYF. The CDR3, as DNA: TGTGCCAGCATGCTAGGCCGTGCCTACGAGCAGTACTTC.